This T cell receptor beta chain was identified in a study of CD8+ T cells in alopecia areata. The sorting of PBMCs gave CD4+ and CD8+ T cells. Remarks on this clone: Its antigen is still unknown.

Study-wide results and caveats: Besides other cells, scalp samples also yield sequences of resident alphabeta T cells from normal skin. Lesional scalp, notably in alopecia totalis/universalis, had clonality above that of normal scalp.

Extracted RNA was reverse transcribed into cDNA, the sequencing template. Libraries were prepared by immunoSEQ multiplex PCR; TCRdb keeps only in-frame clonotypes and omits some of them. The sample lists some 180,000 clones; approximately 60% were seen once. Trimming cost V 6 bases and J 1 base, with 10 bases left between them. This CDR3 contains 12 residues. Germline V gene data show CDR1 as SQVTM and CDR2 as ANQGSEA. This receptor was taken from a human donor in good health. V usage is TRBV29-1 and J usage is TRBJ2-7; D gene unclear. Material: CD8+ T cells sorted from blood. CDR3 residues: CSVRHASYEQYF. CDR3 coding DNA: TGCAGCGTGAGACATGCGTCCTACGAGCAGTACTTC.